What follows is one T cell receptor (beta chain) and its context. Its antigen is currently unknown. The junction shows a germline mismatch at one end, possibly a read error. This sample was taken from a study of cytomegalovirus exposure and HLA in healthy donors. General study findings and limits: Versus the approximately 700-donor mean, an Asian-associated ancestry cluster reportedly showed fewer N-insertions in a later analysis. Most TCR sequences were seen very rarely across donors, but some public TCRs occurred in many. Presence/absence analyses took donor sequencing depth as roughly uniform.

This CDR3 comprises 12 residues. Germline CDR1 and CDR2: SEHNR and FQNEAQ (reference sequence). A multiplex PCR was run with 60 Vbeta primers and 13 Jbeta primers. The assay was immunoSEQ multiplex PCR, and TCRdb's table has in-frame clones only and misses some. The repertoire consists of roughly 160,000 clones, with more than 70% occurring once and the leading ten covering 0.38%. This sequence was found in a boy aged 2 to 10 in good health and CMV-seronegative. The V and J genes are TRBV7-9 and TRBJ2-7, with no clear D. The specimen sequenced was PBMCs. In DNA, the CDR3 is TGTTCCAGCAGCTTAGATAACAACGAGCAGTACTTC. It codes for CSSSLDNNEQYF.